This entry concerns a single T cell receptor beta chain. The data belong to a study of blood T cell repertoires in COVID-19. The wider study: The cDNA or gDNA used as material had been derived from T cells, B-cell-depleted T cells, or PBMCs.

Profiled with immunoSEQ multiplex PCR; TCRdb holds only in-frame clones, not every one. The top ten clones hold 3.8% of a sample with about 130,000 clones, 81% of them seen once. Germline assignment: CDR1 SGHTA and CDR2 FQGTGA. This CDR3 comprises 16 residues. V was pared by 4 bases and J by 2 bases, with 7 bases of the junction left unmatched. Sequencing was done on a sample of peripheral blood. J is TRBJ1-1 and V is TRBV7-3; 10 bases are shared with TRBD1. This clonotype was sampled from a woman aged 45-59 years with acute or convalescent COVID-19. The CDR3 protein is CASSSGTGAPNTEAFF. The CDR3 bases are TGTGCCAGCAGCTCCGGGACAGGGGCCCCAAACACTGAAGCTTTCTTT.